This T cell receptor (beta chain) appears in the sequencing data of a study of blood T cell repertoires in COVID-19. TCRdb's copy holds only in-frame clones and misses some; the assay was immunoSEQ multiplex PCR. The sample lists approximately 67,000 clones; 85% to 95% were seen once. Sequenced material: peripheral blood. This clonotype was sampled from an older woman with active COVID-19.

The CDR3 loop reads CASRYGLAASYEQYF. The CDR3 region has the DNA TGTGCCAGCAGATATGGACTCGCTGCCTCCTACGAGCAGTACTTC. The rearrangement uses TRBV2 and TRBJ2-7; a possible D gene is TRBD2 (5 bases). Per the germline V gene, CDR1 is SNHLY and CDR2 is FYNNEI. The CDR3 is 15 amino acids. V dropped 6 bases and J dropped 0 bases, with 15 bases sitting between them.